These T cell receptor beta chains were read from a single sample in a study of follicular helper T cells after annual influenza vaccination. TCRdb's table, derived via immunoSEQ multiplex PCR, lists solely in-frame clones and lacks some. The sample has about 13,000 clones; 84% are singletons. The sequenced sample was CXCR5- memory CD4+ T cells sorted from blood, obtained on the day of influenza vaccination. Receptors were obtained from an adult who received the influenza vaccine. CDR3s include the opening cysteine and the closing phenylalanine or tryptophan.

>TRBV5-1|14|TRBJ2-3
CASRVGSHADTQYF
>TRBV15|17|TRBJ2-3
CATSREAGILSTDTQYF
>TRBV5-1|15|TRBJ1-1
CASSLTRGTNTEAFF
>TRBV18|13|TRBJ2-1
CASSQSRDNEQFF
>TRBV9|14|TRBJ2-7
CASSVDPYAYEQYF
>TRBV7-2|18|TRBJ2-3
CASSSPSGGALGTDTQYF
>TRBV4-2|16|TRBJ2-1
CASSQAPRGGLKEQFF
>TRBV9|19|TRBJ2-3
CASSAPLAGGPTSTDTQYF
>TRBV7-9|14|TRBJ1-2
CASSFGGVFDGYTF
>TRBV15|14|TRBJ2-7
CATSRPGGADEQYF
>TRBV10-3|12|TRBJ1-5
CAISEDGWPQHF
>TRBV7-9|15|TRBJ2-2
CASIPGRRNTGELFF
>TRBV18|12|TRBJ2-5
CASSPQRETQYF
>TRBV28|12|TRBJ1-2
CATLTPPHGYTF
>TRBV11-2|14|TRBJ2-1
CASSVASSYNEQFF
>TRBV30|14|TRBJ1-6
CAWSGGRGDSPLHF
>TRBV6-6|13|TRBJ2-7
CASRDSSVYEQYF
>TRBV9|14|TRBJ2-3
CASSVAHSTDTQYF
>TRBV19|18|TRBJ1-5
CASSIVRGGVKSNQPQHF
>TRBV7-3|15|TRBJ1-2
CASSPNRRGGYGYTF
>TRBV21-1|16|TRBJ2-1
CASSIRLGSSYNEQFF
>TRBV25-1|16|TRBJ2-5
CASSELSRTRKETQYF
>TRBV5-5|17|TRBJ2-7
CASSIRSPLRDDRGQYF
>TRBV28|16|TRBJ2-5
CASSLPGGGAQETQYF
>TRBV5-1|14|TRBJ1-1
CASSYGGMNTEAFF
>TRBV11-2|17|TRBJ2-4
CASSLGWTSGARDIQYF
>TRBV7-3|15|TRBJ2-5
CASSLNTGVQETQYF
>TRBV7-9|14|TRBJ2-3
CASSPRGVPYTQYF
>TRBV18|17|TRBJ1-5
CASSPPGQGGTNQPQHF
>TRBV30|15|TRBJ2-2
CAWSQEDRDTGELFF
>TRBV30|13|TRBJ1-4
CAWGQGLREKLFF
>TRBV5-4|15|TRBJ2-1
CASSLKDRFENEQFF
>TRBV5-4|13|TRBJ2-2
CASSVRGSGELFF
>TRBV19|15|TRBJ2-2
CASSISGWYTGELFF
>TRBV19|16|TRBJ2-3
CASRDVSGGQPDTQYF
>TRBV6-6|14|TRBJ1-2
CASSYGQGMNGYTF
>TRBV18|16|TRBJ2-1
CASSPWTSGVYNEQFF
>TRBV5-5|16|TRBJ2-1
CASSQTGTQGFNEQFF
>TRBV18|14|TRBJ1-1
CATTDRVGSTEAFF
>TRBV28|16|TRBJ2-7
CASSSPSGGNSYEQYF
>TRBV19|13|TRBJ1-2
CASRKGQIYGYTF
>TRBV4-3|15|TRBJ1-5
CASSQGRGGNQPQHF
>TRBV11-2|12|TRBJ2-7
CASSSQMWEQYF
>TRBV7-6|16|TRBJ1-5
CASSLGQGRSNQPQHF
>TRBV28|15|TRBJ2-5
CASSLSGQPRETQYF
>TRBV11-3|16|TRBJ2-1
CASSVGRTHTHNEQFF
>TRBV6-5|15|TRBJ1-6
CASGTGTVRSSPLHF
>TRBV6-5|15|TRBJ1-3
CASSPDRAFGNTIYF
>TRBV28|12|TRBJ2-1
CASSPYRYEQFF
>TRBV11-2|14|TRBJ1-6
CASSQTGENSPLHF
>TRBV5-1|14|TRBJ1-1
CASSPDSMNTEAFF
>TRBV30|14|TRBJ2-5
CAWSDGGSQETQYF
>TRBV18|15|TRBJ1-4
CASSVGQETNEKLFF
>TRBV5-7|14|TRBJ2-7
CASSLGDSPYEQYF
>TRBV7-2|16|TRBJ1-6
CASRPGRGKGNSPLHF
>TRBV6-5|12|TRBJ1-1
CASSYAGGEAFF
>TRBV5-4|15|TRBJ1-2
CASSWGLGGTGGYTF